This T cell receptor (beta chain) comes out of a study of blood T cell repertoires in COVID-19. Background on the study: Material from acute and convalescent COVID-19 was sourced from the United States, Italy and Spain.

V shed 6 bases and J shed 6 bases, with 16 bases lying between them. The CDR3 spans 14 residues. Germline values: CDR1 MNHEY, CDR2 SVGAGI. Profiled with immunoSEQ multiplex PCR; TCRdb holds only in-frame clones, not every one. The sample lists around 220,000 clones, 75% to 95% occurring once. Assignment of participants to cohorts was predicated upon participant-reported clinical history. The chain uses TRBV6-5 and TRBJ2-3; D might be TRBD2 (5 bases). This clonotype originated in a woman younger than 30 who had recovered from COVID-19. Input material: PBMCs or T cells enriched from blood (not recorded which). The CDR3 sequence: CASRPLRSGDTQYF. In nucleotides, the CDR3 is TGTGCCAGCAGACCCCTTAGAAGCGGTGATACGCAGTATTTT.